The clone carrying this TCR beta chain has just a few counts. RNA transcripts gave rise to amplified TCR beta CDR3 regions. Initially, a first-round RT-PCR of the TCR CDR3 employed the HTBI primer set. TCRdb reprocessed the multiplex PCR reads via MiXCR and lists one record per CDR3 protein. The table records around 340,000 distinct CDR3 sequences, 15% to 20% of them present only once. Patients aged 18 to 65 had newly diagnosed hyperthyroidism that had lasted under 2 months. Each diagnosis drew on symptoms, thyroxine, TRAb, thyroid ultrasound and orbital computed tomography findings. The blood sample was taken at first hyperthyroidism diagnosis, before any ophthalmopathy symptoms. These data are taken from a study of T cells in Graves' hyperthyroidism and ophthalmopathy. Sequencing used blood. The TCR comes from a woman in her thirties with Graves' hyperthyroidism that later progressed to Graves' ophthalmopathy.

CDR3 coding DNA: TGTGCCAGCAGCCCAGGGACAGCCACTGCCGGGGAGCTGTTTTTT. Residues: CASSPGTATAGELFF. The V call is TRBV3-1, the J call TRBJ2-2; 7 nucleotides match TRBD1. V was clipped by 4 bases and J by 6 bases; unmatched bases: 8. The CDR3 consists of 15 residues. Per germline, CDR1 LGHDT and CDR2 YNNKEL (reference sequence).